Given below is one T cell receptor beta chain in context. This may arise from a read error, as a much more abundant clone is one base away. These data originate in a study of blood T cells in healthy people across ages. V gave up 4 bases and J gave up 5 bases, with 9 bases separating them. CDR3 size: 13 residues. The germline CDR1 and CDR2 sequences are SGHTA and FQGTGA. Next came a second PCR, run for about 7 to 12 cycles, which used a sample-barcoded 5' primer along with a J-beta primer mix. TCRdb called the 5' RACE reads again in MiXCR, with one record for every CDR3 protein. The sample yields about 1,500,000 distinct CDR3 sequences, roughly 27% seen once.

The sample taken for sequencing was blood. This TCR was recovered from a woman aged 25 to 45 in good health. The chain joins TRBV7-3 to TRBJ1-5, with D possibly being TRBD1 (6 bases). The CDR3 loop is CASSSGQYQPQHF. The CDR3, as DNA: TGTGCCAGCAGCTCCGGACAGTATCAGCCCCAGCATTTT.